A single sample is the source of the 17 T cell receptor beta chains below, sequenced in a study of T cells in tuberculosis. Only in-frame clones appear in the TCRdb table, and some are missing; sequencing was by immunoSEQ multiplex PCR. The sample includes tens of thousands of clones, 90% to 95% of them seen just once. The sequenced sample consisted of PBMCs. The receptors were sampled from a donor aged 10 to 29 with latent tuberculosis or without tuberculosis infection. Some clones in this sample may be carry-over from other donors' samples.

This chain joins TRBV10-1 and TRBJ2-2; 7 positions match TRBD2. The CDR3 has 13 amino acids. Germline CDR1 WNHNN, CDR2 SYGVQD (reference sequence). With V trimmed by 6 bases and J by 5 bases, 3 bases remained unmatched. The CDR3 loop is CASRREGTGELFF. The CDR3 nucleotides are TGCGCCAGCAGAAGGGAGGGAACCGGGGAGCTGTTTTTT.

The chain combines TRBV21-1 with TRBJ2-7; TRBD1, the table's D call, lacks a check against the DNA. TRBV21-1 is a documented pseudogene. The CDR3 is 17 residues long. The CDR3 sequence is CASSTDKLPRDFGEQYV. The CDR3 DNA sequence: TGTGCCAGCAGCACCGACAAGCTTCCCCGAGATTTTGGTGAGCAGTACGTC.

The chain couples TRBV27 to TRBJ1-2; TRBD1 aligns across 7 bases. Germline V gene lookup returns CDR1 MNHEY and CDR2 SMNVEV (reference sequence). This CDR3 has 14 amino acids. After removal of 5 bases from V and 6 bases from J, the junction contained 9 bases not matched to a gene. DNA of the CDR3: TGTGCCAGCAGTCGTCAGGGGGGTAAGGATGGCTACACCTTC. Translation: CASSRQGGKDGYTF.

In its sample, this clone was seen once. V gene TRBV19 combines with J gene TRBJ2-1; TRBD2 aligns across 9 bases. With V trimmed by 7 bases and J by 4 bases, 5 bases remained unmatched. The CDR3 length is 14 residues. Germline V gene data show CDR1 as LNHDA and CDR2 as SQIVND (reference sequence). The CDR3 spells CASKGSGGYNEQFF. In DNA form, the CDR3 reads TGTGCCAGTAAAGGCAGCGGGGGGTACAATGAGCAGTTCTTC. The full variable domain, its missing parts supplied by reference TRBV19 and TRBJ2-1, is DGGITQSPKYLFRKEGQNVTLSCEQNLNHDAMYWYRQDPGQGLRLIYYSQIVNDFQKGDIAEGYSVSREKKESFPLTVTSAQKNPTAFYLCASKGSGGYNEQFFGPGTRLTVL.

V is TRBV27 and J is TRBJ2-1; TRBD1 aligns across 7 bases. The germline V gene has CDR1 MNHEY and CDR2 SMNVEV (reference sequence). Trimming at V came to 3 bases and at J to 5 bases, leaving 16 bases not matched to a gene. CDR3 length: 18 residues. The CDR3 region is CASSFLGLTGSKHNEQFF. In DNA form, the CDR3 reads TGTGCCAGCAGTTTCCTAGGCCTGACAGGGAGCAAACACAATGAGCAGTTCTTC.

V and J are TRBV7-8 and TRBJ2-2; 7 nucleotides line up with TRBD1. CDR1 is SGHVS and CDR2 is FQNEAQ in the germline V gene. The CDR3 runs 13 residues. Trimming at V came to 10 bases and at J to 5 bases, leaving 7 bases not matched to a gene. This chain's CDR3 is CANRQGLTGELFF. For the CDR3, the DNA is TGTGCCAATCGACAGGGTTTGACCGGGGAGCTGTTTTTT.

The chain recombines TRBV18 with TRBJ2-2; maybe TRBD2 (6 bases). V shed 3 bases and J shed 4 bases, with 6 bases lying between them. Germline V gene data show CDR1 as KGHSH and CDR2 as LQKENI. The CDR3 is made up of 13 amino acids. CDR3 coding DNA: TGTGCCAGCTCACCGGGAGGCACCGGGGAGCTGTTTTTT. This translates into CASSPGGTGELFF.

V and J are TRBV5-1 and TRBJ1-1; D uncertain. CDR1 is SGHRS, CDR2 YFSETQ, per germline. This CDR3 contains 14 residues. The V end lost 0 bases, the J end lost 1 base, and 7 bases lay between the germline ends. The CDR3 nucleotides read TGCGCCAGCAGCTTGGTGGAGGGGAACACTGAAGCTTTCTTT. Protein product: CASSLVEGNTEAFF. The entire variable domain, with the rest obtained from reference TRBV5-1 and TRBJ1-1, is as follows: KAGVTQTPRYLIKTRGQQVTLSCSPISGHRSVSWYQQTPGQGLQFLFEYFSETQRNKGNFPGRFSGRQFSNSRSEMNVSTLELGDSALYLCASSLVEGNTEAFFGQGTRLTVV.

The V and J genes are TRBV19 and TRBJ1-5; D is possibly TRBD1 (6 bases). This CDR3 has 14 residues. The V and J ends lost 8 bases and 3 bases respectively, with 14 bases between them. Germline-derived CDR1 and CDR2 are LNHDA and SQIVND (reference sequence). The CDR3 nucleotides are TGTGCCAGTGGGGCGCAGGGGATCAATCAGCCCCAGCATTTT. It translates to CASGAQGINQPQHF.

V is TRBV4-3 and J is TRBJ2-2, with unresolved D. V was cut by 0 bases and J by 1 base, with 6 bases left in between. The CDR3 length is 15 residues. Germline loops: CDR1 LGHNA, CDR2 YSLEER. CDR3 sequence reads: CASSQDHGNTGELFF. The CDR3 DNA sequence: TGCGCCAGCAGCCAAGATCACGGGAACACCGGGGAGCTGTTTTTT.

The gene calls are TRBV27 and TRBJ1-6; 7 nucleotides match TRBD1. Trimming cost V 4 bases and J 3 bases; bases outside gene matches: 6. The CDR3 runs 16 residues. Germline V gene data show CDR1 as MNHEY and CDR2 as SMNVEV (reference sequence). In nucleotides, the CDR3 is TGTGCCAGCAGTTGGGGACAGACAAGCTATAATTCACCCCTCCACTTT. It is translated as CASSWGQTSYNSPLHF.

The V gene is TRBV15, the J gene TRBJ1-3; D not certain. The CDR3 runs to 15 residues. The germline V gene has CDR1 LNHNV and CDR2 YYDKDF (reference sequence). Trimming removed 0 bases at V and 3 bases at J, with 9 bases between. CDR3 sequence: CATSRDLTVGNTIYF. CDR3 nucleotides: TGTGCCACCAGCAGAGATCTTACAGTTGGAAACACCATATATTTT. Together with reference TRBV15 and TRBJ1-3, the CDR3 gives the full variable domain: DAMVIQNPRYQVTQFGKPVTLSCSQTLNHNVMYWYQQKSSQAPKLLFHYYDKDFNNEADTPDNFQSRRPNTSFCFLDIRSPGLGDTAMYLCATSRDLTVGNTIYFGEGSWLTVV.

J is TRBJ2-5 and V is TRBV7-8; 8 positions match TRBD1. Germline assignment: CDR1 SGHVS and CDR2 FQNEAQ. This CDR3 region has 13 residues. The V gene end was trimmed by 8 bases and the J gene end by 4 bases; junction bases not matched to a gene: 6. CDR3 in DNA: TGTGCCAGCGGATCGACAGGGGCAGAGACCCAGTACTTC. It specifies CASGSTGAETQYF.

The chain combines TRBV7-9 with TRBJ1-6, with D hard to call. This CDR3 has 17 amino acids. Germline CDR1 and CDR2: SEHNR and FQNEAQ (reference sequence). V was cut by 5 bases and J by 0 bases, with 14 bases left in between. CDR3 protein: CASSLSTGSSYNSPLHF. The DNA of the CDR3 is TGTGCCAGCAGCCTCTCTACGGGGAGCTCCTATAATTCACCCCTCCACTTT.

The chain couples TRBV6-1 to TRBJ1-1, with a possible D match to TRBD1 (6 bases). The CDR3 length is 15 residues. In germline, CDR1 is MNHNS, CDR2 SASEGT. V shed 2 bases and J shed 1 base, with 11 bases lying between them. The DNA of the CDR3 is TGTGCCAGCAGTGAATGGGGGCTGTGGAACACTGAAGCTTTCTTT. This codes for CASSEWGLWNTEAFF.

This clone occurred once. The chain has TRBV20-1 and TRBJ2-1; possibly TRBD1 for D (5 bases). The CDR3 totals 11 residues. The V gene lost 5 bases and the J gene lost 7 bases, with 9 bases spanning the gap. Looked up from germline, CDR1 is DFQATT and CDR2 is SNEGSKA (reference sequence). CDR3 loop: CSAQDRNEQFF. The CDR3 DNA reads as TGCAGTGCTCAAGACAGAAATGAGCAGTTCTTC.

The chain is built from TRBV5-5 and TRBJ1-1; D is ambiguous. This CDR3 spans 14 amino acids. V was shortened by 1 base and J by 1 base, with 8 bases between the two germline ends. Per germline, CDR1 SGHKS and CDR2 YYEKEE (reference sequence). The CDR3 bases are TGTGCCAGCAGCTTGCGGGAACAGAACACTGAAGCTTTCTTT. Translated, it gives CASSLREQNTEAFF.